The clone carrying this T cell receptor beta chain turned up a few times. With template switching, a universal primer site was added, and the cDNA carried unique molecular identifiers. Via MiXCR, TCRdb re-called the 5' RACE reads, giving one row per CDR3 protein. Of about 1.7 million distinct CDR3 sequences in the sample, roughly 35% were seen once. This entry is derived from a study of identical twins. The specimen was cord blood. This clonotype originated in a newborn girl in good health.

The CDR3 loop reads CASSLVPGQGAYEQYF. As DNA, the CDR3 is TGTGCCAGCTCACTTGTTCCGGGACAGGGTGCCTACGAGCAGTACTTC. This chain joins TRBV18 and TRBJ2-7, with 9 bases that match TRBD1. V gave up 4 bases and J gave up 2 bases; unmatched junction bases: 9. The CDR3 sequence is 16 residues long. Germline CDR1 and CDR2: KGHSH and LQKENI.